A single sample gave rise to the 2 T cell receptor beta chains below, sequenced in a study of cytotoxic CD8 clonotypes in ibrutinib-treated CLL. The method was immunoSEQ multiplex PCR; TCRdb's version includes in-frame clones alone and lacks a portion of them. The table shows 250,000 to 350,000 clones, with about 72% occurring only once. This material consisted of PBMCs, taken at disease progression, from a patient treated with ibrutinib. These receptors were obtained from a human donor with chronic lymphocytic leukemia.

The chain is built from TRBV29-1 and TRBJ1-2; D ambiguous. Trimming took off 3 bases at V and 6 bases at J, with 8 bases between the two ends. The germline V gene has CDR1 SQVTM and CDR2 ANQGSEA. The CDR3 runs 11 residues. CDR3: CSVDAGDGYTF. For the CDR3, the DNA is TGCAGCGTTGATGCCGGGGATGGCTACACCTTC.

Only a few counts were recorded for this clone. The chain is built from TRBV27 and TRBJ2-3, with 7 bases aligning to TRBD1. V was pared by 4 bases and J by 2 bases, with 3 bases of the junction left unmatched. Germline values: CDR1 MNHEY, CDR2 SMNVEV (reference sequence). The CDR3 sequence is 14 residues long. The CDR3: CASSSGQFTDTQYF. The CDR3 nucleotides are TGTGCCAGCAGTTCGGGACAGTTCACAGATACGCAGTATTTT.